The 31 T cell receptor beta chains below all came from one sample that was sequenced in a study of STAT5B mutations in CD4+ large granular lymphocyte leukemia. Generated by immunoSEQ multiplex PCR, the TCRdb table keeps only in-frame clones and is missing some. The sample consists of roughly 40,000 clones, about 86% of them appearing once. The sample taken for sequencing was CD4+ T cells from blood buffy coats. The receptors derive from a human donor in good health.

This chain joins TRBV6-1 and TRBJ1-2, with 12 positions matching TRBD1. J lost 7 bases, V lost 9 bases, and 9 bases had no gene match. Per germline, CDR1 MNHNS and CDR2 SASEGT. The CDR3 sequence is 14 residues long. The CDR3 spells CASGPGQGAGGYTF. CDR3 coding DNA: TGTGCCAGTGGTCCGGGACAGGGGGCAGGTGGCTACACCTTC.

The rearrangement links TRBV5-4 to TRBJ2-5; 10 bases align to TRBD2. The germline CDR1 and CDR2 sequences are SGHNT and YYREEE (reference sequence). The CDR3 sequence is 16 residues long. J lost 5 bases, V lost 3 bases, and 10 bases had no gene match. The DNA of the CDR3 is TGTGCCAGCAGCTCTGGGACTAGCGACACAGGGGAGACCCAGTACTTC. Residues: CASSSGTSDTGETQYF.

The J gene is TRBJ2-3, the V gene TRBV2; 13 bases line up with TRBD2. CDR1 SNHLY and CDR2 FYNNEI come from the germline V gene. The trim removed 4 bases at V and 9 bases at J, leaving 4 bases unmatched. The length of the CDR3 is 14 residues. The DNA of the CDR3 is TGTGCCAGCAGTGCTCAGACTAGCGGGAGGACGCAGTATTTT. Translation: CASSAQTSGRTQYF.

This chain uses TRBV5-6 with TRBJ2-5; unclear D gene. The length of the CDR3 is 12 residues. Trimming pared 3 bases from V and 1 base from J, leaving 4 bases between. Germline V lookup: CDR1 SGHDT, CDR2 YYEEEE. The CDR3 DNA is TGTGCCAGCAGCTGGTCCCAAGAGACCCAGTACTTC. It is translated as CASSWSQETQYF.

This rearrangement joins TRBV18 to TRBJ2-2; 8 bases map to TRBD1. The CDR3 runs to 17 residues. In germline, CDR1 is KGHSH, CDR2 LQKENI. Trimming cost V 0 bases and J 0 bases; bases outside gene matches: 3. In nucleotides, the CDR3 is TGTGCCAGCTCACCACCCGGGACAGGCACGAACACCGGGGAGCTGTTTTTT. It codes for CASSPPGTGTNTGELFF.

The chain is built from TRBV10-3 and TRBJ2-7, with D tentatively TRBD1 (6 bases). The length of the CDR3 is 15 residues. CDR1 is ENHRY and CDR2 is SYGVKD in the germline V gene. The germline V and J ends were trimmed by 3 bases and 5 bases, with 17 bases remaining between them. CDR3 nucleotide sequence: TGTGCCATCAGTGATAAACAGGACAGTACCCACGAGCAGTACTTC. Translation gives CAISDKQDSTHEQYF.

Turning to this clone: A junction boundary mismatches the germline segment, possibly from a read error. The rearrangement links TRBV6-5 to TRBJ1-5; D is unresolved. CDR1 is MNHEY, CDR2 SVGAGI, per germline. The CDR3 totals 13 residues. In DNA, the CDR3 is TGTGGCAGCAGTTACTCGACGAACCAGCCCCAGCATTTT. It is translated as CGSSYSTNQPQHF.

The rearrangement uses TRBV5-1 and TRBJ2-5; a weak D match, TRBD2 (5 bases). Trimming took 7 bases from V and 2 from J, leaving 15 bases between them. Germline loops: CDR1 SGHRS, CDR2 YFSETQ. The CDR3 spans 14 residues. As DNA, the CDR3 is TGCGCCAGCGGGTTGAGGGCTGATCAAGAGACCCAGTACTTC. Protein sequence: CASGLRADQETQYF.

The CDR3 sequence: CASSLRETQYF. In DNA, the CDR3 is TGTGCCAGCAGCCTCAGGGAGACCCAGTACTTC. The chain links TRBV14 to TRBJ2-5; D call uncertain. CDR3 length: 11 residues. The V gene's germline CDR1 is SGHDN and CDR2 FVKESK. V lost 4 bases and J lost 5, with 5 bases in between.

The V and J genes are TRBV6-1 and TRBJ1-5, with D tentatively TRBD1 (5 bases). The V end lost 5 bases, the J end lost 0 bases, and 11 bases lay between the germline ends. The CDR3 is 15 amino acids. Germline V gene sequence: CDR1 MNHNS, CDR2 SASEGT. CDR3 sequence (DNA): TGTGCCAGCAGTCGGGACGGAATTAGCAATCAGCCCCAGCATTTT. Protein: CASSRDGISNQPQHF.

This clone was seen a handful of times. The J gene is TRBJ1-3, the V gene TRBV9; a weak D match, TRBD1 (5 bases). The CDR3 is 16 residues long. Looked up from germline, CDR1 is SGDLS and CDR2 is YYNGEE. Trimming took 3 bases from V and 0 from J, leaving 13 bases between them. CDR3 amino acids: CASSATAGYSGNTIYF. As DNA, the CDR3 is TGTGCCAGCAGCGCCACCGCAGGGTACTCTGGAAACACCATATATTTT.

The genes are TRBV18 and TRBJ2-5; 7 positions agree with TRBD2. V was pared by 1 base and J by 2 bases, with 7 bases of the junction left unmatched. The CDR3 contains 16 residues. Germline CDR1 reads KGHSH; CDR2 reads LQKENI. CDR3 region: CASSPRLGRGQETQYF. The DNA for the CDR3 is TGTGCCAGCTCACCACGGCTGGGGAGGGGTCAAGAGACCCAGTACTTC.

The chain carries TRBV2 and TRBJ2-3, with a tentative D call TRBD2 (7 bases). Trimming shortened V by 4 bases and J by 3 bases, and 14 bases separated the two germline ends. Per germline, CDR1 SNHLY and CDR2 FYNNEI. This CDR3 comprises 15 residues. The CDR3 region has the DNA TGTGCCAGCAGTGTCGAGGGGGGGTTGACAGATACGCAGTATTTT. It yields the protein CASSVEGGLTDTQYF.

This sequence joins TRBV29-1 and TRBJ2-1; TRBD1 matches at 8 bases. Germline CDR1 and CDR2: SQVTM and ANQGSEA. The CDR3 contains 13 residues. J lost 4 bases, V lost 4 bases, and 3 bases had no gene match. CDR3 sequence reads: CSVGDRQYNEQFF. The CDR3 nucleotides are TGCAGCGTTGGGGACAGGCAGTACAATGAGCAGTTCTTC.

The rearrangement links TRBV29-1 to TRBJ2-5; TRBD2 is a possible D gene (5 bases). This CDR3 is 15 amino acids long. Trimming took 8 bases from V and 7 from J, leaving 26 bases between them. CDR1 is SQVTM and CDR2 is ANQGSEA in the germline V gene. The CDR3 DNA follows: TGCAGCCTCGAGGGCGGATCCCACCCTAAGGGGACCCAGTACTTC. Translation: CSLEGGSHPKGTQYF.

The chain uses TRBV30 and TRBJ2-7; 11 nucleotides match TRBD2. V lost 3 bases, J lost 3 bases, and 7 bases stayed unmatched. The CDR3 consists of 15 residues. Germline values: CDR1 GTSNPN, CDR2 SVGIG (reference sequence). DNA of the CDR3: TGTGCCTGGAGCCCCCCGGGACTAGCGGTCTACGAGCAGTACTTC. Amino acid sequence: CAWSPPGLAVYEQYF.

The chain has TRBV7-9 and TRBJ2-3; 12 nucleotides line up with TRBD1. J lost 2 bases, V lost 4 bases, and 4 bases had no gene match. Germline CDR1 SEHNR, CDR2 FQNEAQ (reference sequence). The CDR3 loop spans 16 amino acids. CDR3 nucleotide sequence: TGTGCCAGCAGCTCCGGGACAGGGGGCCCCACAGATACGCAGTATTTT. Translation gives CASSSGTGGPTDTQYF.

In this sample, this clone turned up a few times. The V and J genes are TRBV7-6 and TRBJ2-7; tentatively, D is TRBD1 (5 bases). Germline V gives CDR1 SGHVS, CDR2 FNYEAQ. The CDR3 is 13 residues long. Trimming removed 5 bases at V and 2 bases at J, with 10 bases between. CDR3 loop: CASSPTVTYEQYF. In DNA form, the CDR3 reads TGTGCCAGCAGCCCGACAGTAACCTACGAGCAGTACTTC.

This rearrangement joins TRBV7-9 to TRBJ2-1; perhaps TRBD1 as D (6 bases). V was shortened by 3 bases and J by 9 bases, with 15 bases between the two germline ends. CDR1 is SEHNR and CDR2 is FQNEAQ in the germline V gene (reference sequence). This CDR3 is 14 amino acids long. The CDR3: CASSLTQGISEQFF. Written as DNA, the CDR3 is TGTGCCAGCAGCTTGACACAGGGAATCAGTGAGCAGTTCTTC.

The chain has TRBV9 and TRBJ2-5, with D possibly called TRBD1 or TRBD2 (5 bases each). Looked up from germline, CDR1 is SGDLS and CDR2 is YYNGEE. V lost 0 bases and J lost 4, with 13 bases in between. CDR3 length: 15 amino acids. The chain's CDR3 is CASSVGGGVRETQYF. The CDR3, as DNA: TGTGCCAGCAGCGTAGGTGGGGGAGTGCGAGAGACCCAGTACTTC.

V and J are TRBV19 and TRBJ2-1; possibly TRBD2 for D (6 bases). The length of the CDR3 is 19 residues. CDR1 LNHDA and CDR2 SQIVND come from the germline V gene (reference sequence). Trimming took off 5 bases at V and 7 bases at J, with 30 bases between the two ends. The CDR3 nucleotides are TGTGCCAGTAGTCTCAAACGGGGGTCCGTCCTTGGTATCGGGAATGAGCAGTTCTTC. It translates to CASSLKRGSVLGIGNEQFF.

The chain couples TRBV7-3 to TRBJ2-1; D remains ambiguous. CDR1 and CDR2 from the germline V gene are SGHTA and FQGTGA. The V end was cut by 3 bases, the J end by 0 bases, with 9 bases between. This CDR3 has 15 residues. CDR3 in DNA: TGTGCCAGCAGCTTCAACGGGCTCTCCTACAATGAGCAGTTCTTC. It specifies CASSFNGLSYNEQFF.

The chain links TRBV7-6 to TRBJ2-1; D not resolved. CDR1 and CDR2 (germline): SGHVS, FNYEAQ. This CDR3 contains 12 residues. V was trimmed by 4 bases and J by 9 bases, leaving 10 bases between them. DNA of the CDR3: TGTGCCAGCAGCTCCACGACGGGTGAGCAGTTCTTC. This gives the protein CASSSTTGEQFF. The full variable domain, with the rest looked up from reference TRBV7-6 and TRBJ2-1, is GAGVSQSPRYKVTKRGQDVALRCDPISGHVSLYWYRQALGQGPEFLTYFNYEAQQDKSGLPNDRFSAERPEGSISTLTIQRTEQRDSAMYRCASSSTTGEQFFGPGTRLTVL.

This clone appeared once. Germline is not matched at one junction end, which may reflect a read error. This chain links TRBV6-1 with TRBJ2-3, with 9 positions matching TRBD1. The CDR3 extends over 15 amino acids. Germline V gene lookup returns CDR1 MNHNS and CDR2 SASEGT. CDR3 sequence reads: CANSEGTGHTDTQYF. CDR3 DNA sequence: TGTGCCAACAGTGAAGGGACAGGGCACACAGATACGCAGTATTTT.

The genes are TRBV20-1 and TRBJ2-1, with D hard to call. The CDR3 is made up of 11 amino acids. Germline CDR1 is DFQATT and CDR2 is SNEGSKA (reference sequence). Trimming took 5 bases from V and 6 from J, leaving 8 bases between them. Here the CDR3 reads CSAEWSNEQFF. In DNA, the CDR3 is TGCAGTGCTGAATGGAGCAATGAGCAGTTCTTC.

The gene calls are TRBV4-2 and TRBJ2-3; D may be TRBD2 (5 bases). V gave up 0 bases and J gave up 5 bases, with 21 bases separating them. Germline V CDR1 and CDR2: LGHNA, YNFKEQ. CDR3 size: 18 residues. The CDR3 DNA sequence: TGTGCCAGCAGCCAAGATCCGTTAGGGCAGATAGGAGGAGATACGCAGTATTTT. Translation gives CASSQDPLGQIGGDTQYF.

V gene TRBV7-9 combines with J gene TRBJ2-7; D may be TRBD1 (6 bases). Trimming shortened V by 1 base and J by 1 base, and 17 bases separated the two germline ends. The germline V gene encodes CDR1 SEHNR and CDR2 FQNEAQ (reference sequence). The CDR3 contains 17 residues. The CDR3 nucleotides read TGTGCCAGCAGCTTAGGGACAATTAACAGGGATTCCTACGAGCAGTACTTC. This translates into CASSLGTINRDSYEQYF.

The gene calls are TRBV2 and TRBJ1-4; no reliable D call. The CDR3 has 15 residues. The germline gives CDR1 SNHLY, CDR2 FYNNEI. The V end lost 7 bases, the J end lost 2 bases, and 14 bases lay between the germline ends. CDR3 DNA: TGTGCCAGCACCAGGACCCAGGTGACTAATGAAAAACTGTTTTTT. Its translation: CASTRTQVTNEKLFF.

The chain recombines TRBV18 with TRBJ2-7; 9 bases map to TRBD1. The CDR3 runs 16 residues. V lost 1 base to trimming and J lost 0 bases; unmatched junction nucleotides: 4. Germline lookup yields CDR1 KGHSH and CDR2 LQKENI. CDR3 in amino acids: CASSPQGQGPSYEQYF. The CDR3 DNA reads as TGTGCCAGCTCACCACAGGGACAGGGACCCTCCTACGAGCAGTACTTC. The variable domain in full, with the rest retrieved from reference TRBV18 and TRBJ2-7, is NAGVMQNPRHLVRRRGQEARLRCSPMKGHSHVYWYRQLPEEGLKFMVYLQKENIIDESGMPKERFSAEFPKEGPSILRIQQVVRGDSAAYFCASSPQGQGPSYEQYFGPGTRLTVT.

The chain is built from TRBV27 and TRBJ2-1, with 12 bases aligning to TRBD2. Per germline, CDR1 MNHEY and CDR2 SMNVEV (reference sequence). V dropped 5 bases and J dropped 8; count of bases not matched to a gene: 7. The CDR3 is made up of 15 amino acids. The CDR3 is CASSARLAGAYEQFF. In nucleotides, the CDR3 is TGTGCCAGCAGTGCAAGACTAGCGGGAGCCTATGAGCAGTTCTTC.

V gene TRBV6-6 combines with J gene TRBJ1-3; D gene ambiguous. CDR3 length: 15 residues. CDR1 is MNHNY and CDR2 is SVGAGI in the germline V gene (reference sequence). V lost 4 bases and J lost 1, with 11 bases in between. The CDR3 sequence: CASSLPAGSGNTIYF. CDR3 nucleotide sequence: TGTGCCAGCAGTTTACCCGCCGGGTCTGGAAACACCATATATTTT.